The sequence of this T cell receptor beta chain was determined in a study of neoadjuvant anti-PD-1 for oral cavity cancer. Study at large: Patients without progression received a fourth nivolumab dose around day 43, then surgical resection on days 50-56. Study-wide points: TCR analyses covered only a few patients per response group.

Blood libraries mostly used approximately 480 ng genomic DNA, six replicates each. TCRdb keeps only in-frame clones here, not all; method: immunoSEQ multiplex PCR. In the table there are 60,000 to 80,000 clones, approximately 79% of which are singletons. With regard to this clone: Its antigen is undetermined.

Germline-derived CDR1 and CDR2 are GTSNPN and SVGIG (reference sequence). The germline V and J ends were trimmed by 0 bases and 10 bases, with 13 bases remaining between them. This CDR3 spans 13 amino acids. Analysis of PBMCs was direct, with no culture step. Source: PBMCs, taken before nivolumab (anti-PD-1) treatment. This rearrangement joins TRBV30 to TRBJ2-1, with TRBD2 as a possible D gene (6 bases). This clonotype was obtained from a person aged 40 to 85 with oral cavity squamous cell carcinoma. The CDR3 coding sequence is TGTGCCTGGAGTGTACTCGGGGGTGGGGAGCAGTTCTTC. Translating gives CAWSVLGGGEQFF.